This record covers a single T cell receptor (beta chain). What it binds is not known. The data stem from a study of T cell responses to AZD1222 COVID-19 vaccine. General study points: Nearly half of spike-specific TCRs reportedly go after variant regions that carry no mutations. Donors were largely white British and mainly female; clonal diversity was possibly underestimated. Spike-wide vaccine-associated CD4 TCRs dominated at 160-218 and 743-854. Sampling that yielded the repertoires occurred only after the peak T cell response.

The CDR3 contains 13 residues. The V and J ends lost 6 bases and 9 bases respectively, with 12 bases between them. Germline loops: CDR1 MRHNA, CDR2 SNTAGT. The protocol was immunoSEQ multiplex PCR, while the TCRdb copy is restricted to in-frame clones and leaves out a portion. The sample carries around 78,000 clones, about 90% recorded once. The chain couples TRBV6-4 to TRBJ1-6; D remains unclear. The sequence was obtained from an adult in good health. Here the sequenced sample was peripheral blood, taken on day 0 of MenACWY control vaccination. The CDR3 loop is CASRGSARSPLHF. The CDR3 DNA reads as TGTGCCAGCAGGGGGTCAGCTCGTTCACCCCTCCACTTT.